This T cell receptor beta chain originates from a study of T cell responses to AZD1222 COVID-19 vaccine. Sequencing was performed with immunoSEQ multiplex PCR; in TCRdb, only in-frame clones are kept and a portion is missing. The sample has about 150,000 clones; approximately 90% are singletons. V lost 5 bases, J lost 4 bases, and 12 bases lay in between. The CDR3 covers 14 residues. Germline V gene data show CDR1 as MNHEY and CDR2 as SVGAGI. V usage is TRBV6-5 and J usage is TRBJ2-1; D assignment may be TRBD1 or TRBD2 (5 bases each). The TCR was taken from an adult who had recovered from COVID-19. Source: peripheral blood, taken after recovery from COVID-19. The CDR3 region has the DNA TGTGCCAGCAGTCCGGGACGGGGATACAATGAGCAGTTCTTC. Residues: CASSPGRGYNEQFF.